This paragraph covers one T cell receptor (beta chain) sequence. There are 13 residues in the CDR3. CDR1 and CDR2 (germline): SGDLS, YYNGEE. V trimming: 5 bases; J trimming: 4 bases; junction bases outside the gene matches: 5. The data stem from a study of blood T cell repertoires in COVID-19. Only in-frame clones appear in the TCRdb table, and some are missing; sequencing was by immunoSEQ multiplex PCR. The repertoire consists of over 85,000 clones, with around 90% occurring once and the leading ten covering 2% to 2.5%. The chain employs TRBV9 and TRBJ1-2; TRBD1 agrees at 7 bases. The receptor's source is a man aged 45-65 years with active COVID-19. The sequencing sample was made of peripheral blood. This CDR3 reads CASSVGDSYGYTF. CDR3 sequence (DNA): TGTGCCAGCAGTGTGGGGGACAGCTATGGCTACACCTTC.